The present T cell receptor beta chain was sequenced within a study of shared T cell receptors in the human thymus. Using immunoSEQ multiplex PCR, the repertoire was profiled, and TCRdb retains in-frame clones only, with some absent. The repertoire holds some 760,000 clones, with roughly 85% as singletons. The V end lost 0 bases, the J end lost 8 bases, and 7 bases lay between the germline ends. The CDR3 contains 12 residues. Looked up from germline, CDR1 is WSHSY and CDR2 is SAAADI. These data were also reused for a study on human thymus T cells. That investigation notes: Healthy Finnish infants having corrective surgery for congenital heart defects served as donors. The study used thymus tissue resected during corrective heart surgery. Gene usage (both V and J) appeared biased in thymic and blood repertoires. Thymic repertoires of unrelated individuals were reported in related research to overlap highly.

The chain couples TRBV10-2 to TRBJ1-2, with D perhaps TRBD1 (6 bases). The source material was thymocytes. The sequence was obtained from a girl under three years old with a congenital heart defect. DNA for the CDR3: TGCGCCAGCAGTGAGTCCAGGGGCGGCTACACCTTC. The encoded protein is CASSESRGGYTF.